What follows are 12 T cell receptor beta chains derived from one specimen sequenced in a study of T-cell memory formation after mild COVID-19. TCRdb itself ran the 5' RACE reads through MiXCR, one entry per CDR3 protein. The sample lists about 390,000 distinct CDR3 sequences, roughly 20% occurring once. The sample was PBMCs or a T cell subset sorted from them (not recorded which). The origin of the receptors is an adult woman who had mild COVID-19 (a few samples of this study predate the infection). Cell type and time point are not known.

The sample holds a few counts of this clonotype. The J gene is TRBJ2-7, the V gene TRBV29-1, with D possibly TRBD2 on 6 matching bases. The CDR3 length is 13 residues. Deletions cut 6 bases from V and 3 bases from J, with 15 bases between. Looked up from germline, CDR1 is SQVTM and CDR2 is ANQGSEA. The CDR3 here is CSVIRAGYYEQYF. The CDR3 nucleotides read TGCAGCGTCATTAGGGCGGGGTACTACGAGCAGTACTTC.

This chain joins TRBV7-6 and TRBJ2-5; no firm D call. Trimming cost V 1 base and J 4 bases, with 7 bases left between them. The CDR3 has 13 amino acids. Germline CDR1 is SGHVS and CDR2 is FNYEAQ. The chain's CDR3 is CASSLVYLETQYF. CDR3 bases: TGTGCCAGCAGCTTAGTTTATCTAGAGACCCAGTACTTC.

This clonotype turned up a few times. J is TRBJ2-5 and V is TRBV24-1; no firm D call. The germline V gene has CDR1 KGHDR and CDR2 SFDVKD. This CDR3 spans 11 amino acids. The V and J ends lost 3 bases and 7 bases respectively, with 5 bases between them. CDR3 sequence: CATSDEGTQYF. The CDR3 DNA is TGTGCCACCAGTGATGAAGGGACCCAGTACTTC.

J is TRBJ2-7 and V is TRBV3-1, with D perhaps matching TRBD1 (5 bases). Trimming took 7 bases from V and 5 from J, leaving 9 bases between them. Per germline, CDR1 LGHDT and CDR2 YNNKEL (reference sequence). The CDR3 covers 11 residues. The CDR3 sequence is CASTGAHEQYF. In nucleotides, the CDR3 is TGTGCCAGCACTGGGGCCCACGAGCAGTACTTC.

V is TRBV5-6 and J is TRBJ2-1; D gene unclear. CDR3 size: 13 residues. Germline CDR1 SGHDT, CDR2 YYEEEE. V gave up 0 bases and J gave up 11 bases, with 12 bases separating them. The CDR3 sequence: CASSLVGGSQQFF. For the CDR3, the DNA is TGTGCCAGCAGCTTGGTCGGCGGCAGTCAGCAGTTCTTC.

This clonotype was observed a handful of times. V is TRBV3-1 and J is TRBJ1-1, with D maybe TRBD1 (5 bases). The V and J ends lost 5 bases and 0 bases respectively, with 13 bases between them. From germline, CDR1 is LGHDT and CDR2 YNNKEL (reference sequence). The CDR3 is 15 amino acids. DNA of the CDR3: TGTGCCAGCAGCAAAGTAGAGGGGCTGAACACTGAAGCTTTCTTT. It is translated as CASSKVEGLNTEAFF.

The chain carries TRBV12-3 or TRBV12-4 and TRBJ1-5, with TRBD1 identical over 10 bases. The V and J ends lost 5 bases and 7 bases, in that order; junction bases with no gene match: 14. The CDR3 has 17 amino acids. Written as DNA, the CDR3 is TGTGCCAGCAGTCCACGACCGACAGGGGGCAAGAGACAGCCCCAGCATTTT. The encoded protein is CASSPRPTGGKRQPQHF.

The CDR3 reads CASSATSRDSEQFF. In DNA, the CDR3 is TGTGCCAGCAGCGCGACATCCCGGGATTCTGAGCAGTTCTTC. V is TRBV9 and J is TRBJ2-1; TRBD2 is a possible D gene (5 bases). The CDR3 totals 14 residues. Trimming stripped 3 bases from V and 9 bases from J, with 16 bases between. Per the germline V gene, CDR1 is SGDLS and CDR2 is YYNGEE. The full variable domain, rest sourced from reference TRBV9 and TRBJ2-1, is DSGVTQTPKHLITATGQRVTLRCSPRSGDLSVYWYQQSLDQGLQFLIQYYNGEERAKGNILERFSAQQFPDLHSELNLSSLELGDSALYFCASSATSRDSEQFFGPGTRLTVL.

This clonotype was counted a single time. The chain joins TRBV5-5 to TRBJ1-1; 7 bases are shared with TRBD1. V was clipped by 3 bases and J by 6 bases; unmatched bases: 5. This CDR3 has 13 amino acids. Germline lookup yields CDR1 SGHKS and CDR2 YYEKEE (reference sequence). For the CDR3, the DNA is TGTGCCAGCAGCTGGACAGGATCTCCTGAAGCTTTCTTT. Translating gives CASSWTGSPEAFF.

This clonotype was observed at least ten times. The chain recombines TRBV5-1 with TRBJ1-1; TRBD1 matches at 9 bases. The V segment lost 4 bases and the J segment 5 bases; nucleotides outside the gene matches: 15. This CDR3 has 17 amino acids. Germline CDR1 SGHRS, CDR2 YFSETQ. CDR3 coding DNA: TGCGCCAGCAGCCGGGGGACAGGGTTTGAGTTACGTACTGAAGCTTTCTTT. The encoded protein is CASSRGTGFELRTEAFF.

This clonotype was counted a few times. V and J are TRBV6-1 and TRBJ2-2; TRBD1 matches 7 bases. CDR3 length: 15 residues. The trim removed 4 bases at V and 4 bases at J, leaving 6 bases unmatched. Germline V gene sequence: CDR1 MNHNS, CDR2 SASEGT. CDR3 region: CASSGQGVGTGELFF. CDR3 nucleotides: TGTGCCAGCAGTGGACAGGGTGTAGGCACCGGGGAGCTGTTTTTT.

V is TRBV7-9 and J is TRBJ1-2; tentative D call: TRBD1 (6 bases). This CDR3 is built from 15 residues. V gave up 5 bases and J gave up 2 bases, with 15 bases separating them. The germline CDR1 and CDR2 sequences are SEHNR and FQNEAQ (reference sequence). The DNA of the CDR3 is TGTGCCAGCAGCGGGAGTGCAGGGGAAAACTATGGCTACACCTTC. It translates to CASSGSAGENYGYTF.